This T cell receptor (beta chain) was retrieved from a study of cytomegalovirus exposure and HLA in healthy donors. The study ran its PCR with 60 Vbeta and 13 Jbeta primers. Sequenced by immunoSEQ multiplex PCR; TCRdb stores in-frame clones only, minus some. The data hold around 160,000 clones, with 60% to 80% observed a single time. In regard to this clone: The antigen is unknown.

Points from the study as a whole: Cytomegalovirus association was listed for 150 to 200 TCR beta chains. A later analysis linked around 15,000 TCR beta sequences to HLA alleles at 0.05 false discovery rate.

The source is a woman aged 40 to 55 in good health and CMV-seropositive. The sequenced sample was PBMCs.

The CDR3 region is CASSLGQEVKLFF. As DNA, the CDR3 is TGTGCCAGCAGCTTAGGACAGGAGGTAAAACTGTTTTTT. The genes are TRBV5-5 and TRBJ1-4; the match to TRBD1 covers 7 bases. Germline V CDR1 and CDR2: SGHKS, YYEKEE (reference sequence). This CDR3 comprises 13 residues. The V gene end was trimmed by 2 bases and the J gene end by 10 bases; junction bases not matched to a gene: 5.